The rows below give T cell receptor beta chains drawn from one sample of a study of regulatory T cells in long-lasting Graves disease. MiXCR, run by TCRdb on the multiplex PCR reads, gives a single entry per CDR3 protein. The data show roughly 450,000 distinct CDR3 sequences, around 20% seen once. The sample was peripheral blood mononuclear cells (PBMCs), taken when the disease was refractory, from a patient treated with antithyroid drugs. These receptors originate from a female donor with Graves disease. Both conserved end residues are part of each CDR3. The order of the fields is J gene, clone size, V gene, D gene, CDR3 DNA, CDR3 protein. D genes are given only for firm matches. Some rows mark clone size as missing; the rest say once, few, many or name a class of expanded clone.

TRBJ2-1	.	TRBV9	TRBD1	TGTGCCAGCAGCGTAGACAGGGGGTACTATGAGCAGTTCTTC	CASSVDRGYYEQFF
TRBJ2-1	once	TRBV6-2/TRBV6-3	TRBD2	TGTGCCAGCCTGCGTGTAAGCGGGAATTACAATGAGCAGTTCTTC	CASLRVSGNYNEQFF
TRBJ1-2	.	TRBV3-1	.	TGTGCCAGCAGCCAAGTAGGGGATAAGGGCTACACCTTC	CASSQVGDKGYTF
TRBJ2-5	few	TRBV19	.	TGTGCCAGTAGCACTAACCGGGACCTGGAGACCCAGTACTTC	CASSTNRDLETQYF
TRBJ2-7	.	TRBV15	.	TGTGCCACCAGCAGGATCTCCGGGACTGTTTCCTACGAGCAGTACTTC	CATSRISGTVSYEQYF
TRBJ1-1	.	TRBV9	.	TGTGCCAGCAGCCTCGGAGGGGGTCCCGGTGAAGCTTTCTTT	CASSLGGGPGEAFF
TRBJ1-1	.	TRBV29-1	.	TGCAGCGGCACCTGGCTCACTGAAGCTTTCTTT	CSGTWLTEAFF
TRBJ1-1	few	TRBV30	TRBD1	TGTGCCTTTATTTCAGGGGGCGGGAAGAACACTGAAGCTTTCTTT	CAFISGGGKNTEAFF
TRBJ2-2	many	TRBV28	.	TGTGCCAGCAGGATCCGACGGACCGGGGAGCTGTTTTTT	CASRIRRTGELFF
TRBJ1-2	many	TRBV7-2	TRBD1	TGTGCCAGCAGCCCACGGACAGGGGACTATGGCTACACCTTC	CASSPRTGDYGYTF
TRBJ2-7	.	TRBV14	.	TGTGCCAGCAGCCGCATCAGGGGTATGAGCTACGAGCAGTACTTC	CASSRIRGMSYEQYF
TRBJ1-2	many	TRBV27	TRBD1	TGTGCCAGCACCCCCGGGACAGGGACTGGCTACACCTTC	CASTPGTGTGYTF
TRBJ1-2	many	TRBV11-2	.	TGTGCCAGCAGCACTACCGATCCAACATATGGCTACACCTTC	CASSTTDPTYGYTF
TRBJ2-5	.	TRBV3-1	TRBD2	TGTGCCAGCAGCCTCCCCCCCAGCGGGAGGTTCCAAGAGACCCAGTACTTC	CASSLPPSGRFQETQYF
TRBJ2-1	many	TRBV11-3	.	TGTGCCAGCAGCTTGTTTGGGACCCTCGGTGAGCAGTTCTTC	CASSLFGTLGEQFF
TRBJ2-1	.	TRBV11-2	.	TGTGCCAGCAGCTTAGGCAGGTGGGAGAGTGGTGAGCAGTTCTTC	CASSLGRWESGEQFF
TRBJ2-7	many	TRBV6-1	TRBD2	TGTGCCAGCAGTCATTTAGCGGGAGGGGACGAGCAGTACTTC	CASSHLAGGDEQYF